Presented here are 19 T cell receptor beta chains from one specimen sequenced in a study of blood T cell repertoires in COVID-19. Sequenced by immunoSEQ multiplex PCR; TCRdb stores in-frame clones only, minus some. Among tens of thousands of clones listed, approximately 88% were seen once. Sequenced: peripheral blood. All receptors derive from a human donor with active COVID-19. The donor label of this sample is uncertain.

The V and J genes are TRBV5-1 and TRBJ2-7, with 9 bases aligning to TRBD1. CDR1 SGHRS and CDR2 YFSETQ come from the germline V gene. CDR3 length: 16 residues. V lost 5 bases and J lost 2; bases outside the gene matches: 11. This CDR3 reads CASSHSGTGSTYEQYF. CDR3 DNA sequence: TGCGCCAGCAGTCACTCGGGGACAGGGTCGACCTACGAGCAGTACTTC.

This chain connects TRBV7-2 to TRBJ2-3; 12 bases match TRBD2. Trimming removed 4 bases from V and 4 bases from J; junction bases left unmatched: 3. This CDR3 comprises 15 residues. The germline gives CDR1 SGHTA, CDR2 FQGNSA. This chain's CDR3 is CASSWASGGADTQYF. Written as DNA, the CDR3 is TGTGCCAGCAGCTGGGCTAGCGGGGGGGCAGATACGCAGTATTTT. Based on the CDR3 plus reference TRBV7-2 and TRBJ2-3, the full variable domain is GAGVSQSPSNKVTEKGKDVELRCDPISGHTALYWYRQSLGQGLEFLIYFQGNSAPDKSGLPSDRFSAERTGGSVSTLTIQRTQQEDSAVYLCASSWASGGADTQYFGPGTRLTVL.

The CDR3 DNA sequence: TGTGCCTGGAGTCGGGGGACTCACTACGAGCAGTACTTC. Protein product: CAWSRGTHYEQYF. This chain joins TRBV30 and TRBJ2-7; a weak D match, TRBD2 (6 bases). In germline, CDR1 is GTSNPN, CDR2 SVGIG (reference sequence). The CDR3 contains 13 residues. Trimming removed 2 bases from V and 3 bases from J, with 11 bases in between.

V and J are TRBV11-3 and TRBJ1-1; 8 bases map to TRBD1. V lost 5 bases and J lost 6; bases outside the gene matches: 8. The CDR3 length is 14 residues. Germline assignment: CDR1 SGHNT and CDR2 YENEEA. The CDR3 DNA is TGTGCCAGCAGCAAAAGGACAGGGAAGTCTGAAGCTTTCTTT. It specifies CASSKRTGKSEAFF.

In this sample, this clone turned up once. The chain combines TRBV29-1 with TRBJ2-1; perhaps TRBD1 as D (5 bases). The germline gives CDR1 SQVTM, CDR2 ANQGSEA. Trimming removed 3 bases from V and 4 bases from J, with 13 bases in between. This CDR3 has 14 amino acids. The CDR3 DNA reads as TGCAGCGTTGACGCAGGGAAGATTTACAATGAGCAGTTCTTC. Amino acid sequence: CSVDAGKIYNEQFF.

This sequence joins TRBV25-1 and TRBJ2-2; tentative D call: TRBD2 (6 bases). This CDR3 spans 16 amino acids. Germline V gives CDR1 MGHDK, CDR2 SYGVNS. The V end lost 3 bases, the J end lost 8 bases, and 19 bases lay between the germline ends. The CDR3 sequence is CASSDPRGNFRGELFF. The CDR3 region has the DNA TGTGCCAGCAGTGATCCCCGGGGGAATTTTAGGGGGGAGCTGTTTTTT.

Only one count was recorded for this clone. CDR3 loop: CASSRGSEQYF. For the CDR3, the DNA is TGTGCCAGCAGCCGCGGGAGCGAGCAGTACTTC. This chain uses TRBV7-9 with TRBJ2-7, with 7 bases matching TRBD2. This CDR3 region has 11 residues. V gave up 5 bases and J gave up 6 bases; unmatched junction bases: 1. Germline CDR1 and CDR2: SEHNR and FQNEAQ (reference sequence).

V is TRBV7-9 and J is TRBJ1-2; D is uncertain. V was shortened by 5 bases and J by 4 bases, with 14 bases between the two germline ends. Germline V gene sequence: CDR1 SEHNR, CDR2 FQNEAQ (reference sequence). There are 14 residues in the CDR3. This chain's CDR3 is CASSTAPRSYGYTF. The CDR3 nucleotides are TGTGCCAGCAGCACCGCCCCGCGGAGCTATGGCTACACCTTC.

This clone was recorded once. The chain recombines TRBV9 with TRBJ2-3; 7 bases fit TRBD2. Trimming removed 6 bases from V and 2 bases from J; junction bases left unmatched: 6. This CDR3 is built from 14 residues. Germline CDR1 and CDR2: SGDLS and YYNGEE. CDR3 nucleotides: TGTGCCAGCACGGCGGGGGAGATCACAGATACGCAGTATTTT. Its translation is CASTAGEITDTQYF.

The genes are TRBV19 and TRBJ2-1; 9 bases map to TRBD1. This CDR3 is 13 amino acids long. Germline assignment: CDR1 LNHDA and CDR2 SQIVND (reference sequence). Germline trimming cut 7 bases from V and 7 bases from J; bases unmatched to any gene: 5. DNA for the CDR3: TGTGCCAGTACACAGGGGGCCCCTAATGAGCAGTTCTTC. Translation gives CASTQGAPNEQFF.

The chain employs TRBV7-9 and TRBJ2-3, with a tentative D call TRBD1 (7 bases). CDR3 length: 19 residues. Germline lookup yields CDR1 SEHNR and CDR2 FQNEAQ (reference sequence). With 5 bases removed from V and 1 base from J, the gap between germline ends came to 25 bases. CDR3 DNA: TGTGCCAGCAGCCACAGGTGGCGGGACGCTCAGGGGGGCACAGATACGCAGTATTTT. Translation gives CASSHRWRDAQGGTDTQYF.

This sequence joins TRBV2 and TRBJ2-7, with 9 bases fitting TRBD2. The V segment lost 6 bases and the J segment 5 bases; nucleotides outside the gene matches: 11. The CDR3 is 15 residues long. Germline V gene sequence: CDR1 SNHLY, CDR2 FYNNEI. The CDR3 protein is CASRLGRREGHEQYF. The CDR3 nucleotides read TGTGCCAGCAGGCTCGGGCGGCGGGAGGGCCACGAGCAGTACTTC.

J is TRBJ2-5 and V is TRBV28; tentative D call: TRBD1 (6 bases). V lost 5 bases and J 4 bases, leaving 26 bases between the germline ends. The V gene's germline CDR1 is MDHEN and CDR2 SYDVKM. The CDR3 length is 18 residues. In DNA, the CDR3 is TGTGCCAGCAGTGGGGGCAGGAATGAATTATTATTCGGAGAGACCCAGTACTTC. It encodes CASSGGRNELLFGETQYF.

DNA for the CDR3: TGTGCCAGCAGCGCGAGCGGGGCAACTTCATATACGCAGTATTTT. Translated, it gives CASSASGATSYTQYF. The J gene is TRBJ2-3, the V gene TRBV9, with 7 bases identical to TRBD2. The CDR3 runs to 15 residues. With 3 bases clipped from V and 7 bases from J, the junction kept 11 bases outside the gene matches. The V gene's germline CDR1 is SGDLS and CDR2 YYNGEE.

This clone was observed once. The CDR3 DNA reads TGTGCCAGCAGCCCGACCAGGGGAGTAGAGCAGTTCTTC. Translating it yields CASSPTRGVEQFF. The chain combines TRBV7-2 with TRBJ2-1; weak D call: TRBD1 (6 bases). The CDR3 has 13 residues. CDR1 is SGHTA and CDR2 is FQGNSA in the germline V gene. V lost 5 bases and J lost 10, with 15 bases in between.

J is TRBJ2-1 and V is TRBV2; 9 nucleotides align to TRBD2. Unmatched junction bases numbered 8, after V lost 5 bases and J lost 9 bases. The CDR3 extends over 14 amino acids. CDR1 SNHLY and CDR2 FYNNEI come from the germline V gene. CDR3 sequence (DNA): TGTGCCAGCAGTCTAGCGGGGCCATTCGGTGAGCAGTTCTTC. Residues: CASSLAGPFGEQFF.

V and J are TRBV7-8 and TRBJ1-6; D is ambiguous. The CDR3 contains 13 residues. V gave up 4 bases and J gave up 7 bases, with 8 bases separating them. Germline V gene data show CDR1 as SGHVS and CDR2 as FQNEAQ. As DNA, the CDR3 is TGTGCCAGCAGCTGGAAGCGGAATTCACCCCTCCACTTT. This sequence encodes CASSWKRNSPLHF.

V and J are TRBV28 and TRBJ2-5; 7 positions match TRBD2. Germline lookup yields CDR1 MDHEN and CDR2 SYDVKM. V shed 7 bases and J 3 bases; nucleotides not matched to a gene: 5. The CDR3 extends over 13 amino acids. The CDR3 reads CASIRSGKETQYF. In DNA, the CDR3 is TGTGCCAGCATCAGGAGCGGGAAAGAGACCCAGTACTTC.

Only one count was recorded for this clone. The chain combines TRBV7-2 with TRBJ2-7; 9 bases match TRBD1. The CDR3 loop spans 15 amino acids. CDR1 is SGHTA, CDR2 FQGNSA, per germline. The junction had 6 bases not matched to a gene; V was cut back by 6 bases and J by 0 bases. The CDR3 DNA is TGTGCCAGCAGAGTGGGACAGGGAGTCTCCTACGAGCAGTACTTC. This sequence encodes CASRVGQGVSYEQYF.